These 19 T cell receptor beta chains were sequenced from one sample in a study of cytomegalovirus exposure and HLA in healthy donors. 13 Jbeta primers and 60 Vbeta primers were used for the PCR. Assay: immunoSEQ multiplex PCR; the TCRdb copy retains only in-frame clones and omits some. The sample yields 65,000 to 80,000 clones, of which the top ten take up 7.5%. The sample comprised PBMCs. The receptors come from a female donor in good health and CMV-seropositive.

The rearrangement uses TRBV2 and TRBJ2-5, with a tentative D call TRBD1 (6 bases). The length of the CDR3 is 15 residues. Germline V gene lookup returns CDR1 SNHLY and CDR2 FYNNEI. Trimming removed 5 bases at V and 5 bases at J, with 18 bases between. The CDR3 region is CASSYRQDLRETQYF. The DNA of the CDR3 is TGTGCCAGCAGTTATCGACAGGACCTCCGGGAGACCCAGTACTTC.

The V call is TRBV30, the J call TRBJ2-3; D unclear. Looked up from germline, CDR1 is GTSNPN and CDR2 is SVGIG (reference sequence). The V and J ends lost 4 bases and 4 bases respectively, with 6 bases between them. The CDR3 contains 11 residues. CDR3 loop: CAWTRADTQYF. The CDR3 region has the DNA TGTGCCTGGACCCGAGCAGATACGCAGTATTTT.

The chain joins TRBV5-1 to TRBJ2-1; TRBD2 aligns across 7 bases. This CDR3 has 16 residues. The germline V gene has CDR1 SGHRS and CDR2 YFSETQ. Losses at the gene ends were 4 bases for V and 4 bases for J; bases not matched to a gene: 11. The CDR3: CASSHIWGGGYNEQFF. CDR3 bases: TGCGCCAGCAGCCACATTTGGGGGGGAGGGTACAATGAGCAGTTCTTC.

The J gene is TRBJ1-2, the V gene TRBV6-5; 11 nucleotides match TRBD1. Germline CDR1 reads MNHEY; CDR2 reads SVGAGI. The CDR3 contains 14 residues. Germline trimming cut 6 bases from V and 4 bases from J; bases unmatched to any gene: 4. CDR3 nucleotides: TGTGCCAGCAGGGACAGGGGGCTTGGCTATGGCTACACCTTC. Amino acid sequence: CASRDRGLGYGYTF.

This sequence joins TRBV18 and TRBJ2-3, with 10 bases identical to TRBD2. Per germline, CDR1 KGHSH and CDR2 LQKENI. After removal of 2 bases from V and 1 base from J, the junction contained 6 bases not matched to a gene. The CDR3 length is 17 residues. The CDR3 DNA reads TGTGCCAGCTCACCATTACAAGCGGGGGGGCGCACAGATACGCAGTATTTT. Amino acids: CASSPLQAGGRTDTQYF.

The chain has TRBV29-1 and TRBJ2-1; 8 bases align to TRBD2. The ends lost 3 bases at V and 5 bases at J; junction bases unmatched: 6. There are 14 residues in the CDR3. CDR1 and CDR2 (germline): SQVTM, ANQGSEA. The CDR3 bases are TGCAGCGTTGACGTAGCGGGAATCAACAATGAGCAGTTCTTC. This translates into CSVDVAGINNEQFF.

V gene TRBV5-1 combines with J gene TRBJ2-5; D call uncertain. The CDR3 extends over 15 amino acids. V was cut by 0 bases and J by 6 bases, with 15 bases left in between. Germline-derived CDR1 and CDR2 are SGHRS and YFSETQ. CDR3 sequence (DNA): TGCGCCAGCAGCTTGGCCGGCAACCGACAAAAGACCCAGTACTTC. Translation: CASSLAGNRQKTQYF.

V gene TRBV13 combines with J gene TRBJ2-7, with 7 nucleotides matching TRBD2. The length of the CDR3 is 13 residues. The germline V gene encodes CDR1 PRHDT and CDR2 FYEKMQ (reference sequence). V gave up 4 bases and J gave up 2 bases; unmatched junction bases: 2. CDR3 in DNA: TGTGCCAGCAGCTCCGGGACTACCTACGAGCAGTACTTC. Translating gives CASSSGTTYEQYF. Full variable domain (outside the CDR3, taken from reference TRBV13 and TRBJ2-7): AAGVIQSPRHLIKEKRETATLKCYPIPRHDTVYWYQQGPGQDPQFLISFYEKMQSDKGSIPDRFSAQQFSDYHSELNMSSLELGDSALYFCASSSGTTYEQYFGPGTRLTVT.

The chain combines TRBV18 with TRBJ1-2, with D maybe TRBD1 (5 bases). Germline V CDR1 and CDR2: KGHSH, LQKENI. This CDR3 region has 13 residues. The V and J ends lost 5 bases and 9 bases respectively, with 16 bases between them. The CDR3 bases are TGTGCCAGCTCATTCGACAGTTTGGGGAGCTACACCTTC. Encoded protein: CASSFDSLGSYTF.

V usage is TRBV7-2 and J usage is TRBJ2-3; D is perhaps TRBD2 (6 bases). Germline CDR1 SGHTA, CDR2 FQGNSA. V lost 5 bases and J 3 bases, leaving 18 bases between the germline ends. The CDR3 extends over 16 amino acids. The CDR3 sequence: CASSPWVGSGTDTQYF. DNA of the CDR3: TGTGCCAGCAGCCCCTGGGTCGGGAGCGGAACAGATACGCAGTATTTT.

This chain joins TRBV5-6 and TRBJ2-5; TRBD1 matches at 9 bases. The tail of the sequence fits TRBJ2-7 better, so the J call may be wrong. The CDR3 is 15 residues long. CDR1 SGHDT and CDR2 YYEEEE come from the germline V gene. The CDR3 reads CASSSNRGRTYEQYF. The CDR3 coding sequence is TGTGCCAGCAGCTCTAACAGGGGGCGAACCTACGAGCAGTACTTC.

This chain links TRBV7-8 with TRBJ2-7; 7 bases map to TRBD2. The trim removed 2 bases at V and 3 bases at J, leaving 13 bases unmatched. CDR3 length equals 17 residues. Germline-derived CDR1 and CDR2 are SGHVS and FQNEAQ. The CDR3 is CASSLRIGGERDYEQYF. The CDR3 DNA is TGTGCCAGCAGCTTAAGGATCGGCGGCGAGCGGGACTACGAGCAGTACTTC.

The chain couples TRBV29-1 to TRBJ2-7; the D gene is possibly TRBD2 (5 bases). The length of the CDR3 is 12 residues. Looked up from germline, CDR1 is SQVTM and CDR2 is ANQGSEA. Trimming stripped 5 bases from V and 2 bases from J, with 10 bases between. CDR3 nucleotide sequence: TGCAGCGTTACGGGAACCGCCTACGAGCAGTACTTC. Translating gives CSVTGTAYEQYF.

This sequence joins TRBV7-2 and TRBJ2-1; TRBD1 matches at 8 bases. Germline loops: CDR1 SGHTA, CDR2 FQGNSA. This CDR3 comprises 19 residues. V was pared by 4 bases and J by 4 bases, with 18 bases of the junction left unmatched. The CDR3 sequence: CASSSSGGLFVGPYNEQFF. The DNA for the CDR3 is TGTGCCAGCAGCTCCTCAGGGGGCCTATTCGTAGGACCGTACAATGAGCAGTTCTTC.

The gene calls are TRBV18 and TRBJ2-5; the D gene is possibly TRBD1 (5 bases). This CDR3 is built from 13 residues. Trimming cost V 3 bases and J 7 bases, with 12 bases left between them. CDR1 is KGHSH and CDR2 is LQKENI in the germline V gene. CDR3 loop: CASSPEGVGTQYF. CDR3 bases: TGTGCCAGCTCACCCGAAGGGGTGGGGACCCAGTACTTC.

This sequence joins TRBV19 and TRBJ1-1, with D unclear. The germline V gene encodes CDR1 LNHDA and CDR2 SQIVND (reference sequence). Trimming took 3 bases from V and 3 from J, leaving 8 bases between them. CDR3 length equals 13 residues. The DNA of the CDR3 is TGTGCCAGTAGTATGAATGGGCACACTGAAGCTTTCTTT. Translated: CASSMNGHTEAFF.

The chain recombines TRBV4-2 with TRBJ1-4, with a tentative D call TRBD1 (5 bases). Per germline, CDR1 LGHNA and CDR2 YNFKEQ. The CDR3 covers 16 residues. Trimming removed 4 bases from V and 3 bases from J, with 15 bases in between. The CDR3 loop is CASSRSDGGANEKLFF. CDR3 nucleotide sequence: TGTGCCAGCAGCCGGTCCGACGGGGGAGCTAATGAAAAACTGTTTTTT.

J is TRBJ2-3 and V is TRBV29-1; TRBD2 matches at 8 bases. The trim removed 5 bases at V and 6 bases at J, leaving 10 bases unmatched. The CDR3 runs to 14 residues. Germline CDR1 and CDR2: SQVTM and ANQGSEA. The CDR3 protein is CSVRGGSNMDTQYF. The CDR3 coding sequence is TGCAGCGTTCGGGGGGGATCCAATATGGATACGCAGTATTTT.

V and J are TRBV11-2 and TRBJ2-7, with no clear D. Trimming took off 5 bases at V and 4 bases at J, with 12 bases between the two ends. CDR3 size: 13 residues. Germline CDR1 SGHAT, CDR2 FQNNGV. CDR3 loop: CASSDGFGYEQYF. The CDR3 DNA follows: TGTGCCAGCAGCGACGGGTTCGGATACGAGCAGTACTTC. The variable domain in full, completed from reference TRBV11-2 and TRBJ2-7, reads EAGVAQSPRYKIIEKRQSVAFWCNPISGHATLYWYQQILGQGPKLLIQFQNNGVVDDSQLPKDRFSAERLKGVDSTLKIQPAKLEDSAVYLCASSDGFGYEQYFGPGTRLTVT.